These 31 T cell receptor beta chains came from one sample sequenced in a study of response to subunit inactivated influenza vaccine. TCRdb reanalysed the RT-PCR reads using MiXCR and keeps one entry per CDR3 protein. The table includes hundreds of thousands of distinct CDR3 sequences, less than 20% detected once. Sequencing used PBMCs from blood, obtained roughly 5 days after vaccination. Receptors were obtained from a middle-aged man who received an inactivated influenza vaccine.

This clonotype has just a few counts. The rearrangement uses TRBV5-1 and TRBJ2-1, with D possibly called TRBD1 or TRBD2 (5 bases each). The germline V gene has CDR1 SGHRS and CDR2 YFSETQ. The CDR3 spans 12 residues. Trimming left V 4 bases short and J 9 bases short, with 11 bases between. Here the CDR3 reads CASSASGPEQFF. The CDR3 DNA follows: TGCGCCAGCAGCGCTTCGGGGCCTGAGCAGTTCTTC.

This clonotype was counted at least ten times. The V call is TRBV5-4, the J call TRBJ2-1, with D possibly matching TRBD2 (6 bases). Between the trimmed V and J ends, which lost 4 bases and 5 bases, there was a span of 19 bases. Germline V CDR1 and CDR2: SGHNT, YYREEE (reference sequence). The CDR3 runs 16 residues. The CDR3 spells CASSPTRSGLNNEQFF. CDR3 DNA sequence: TGTGCCAGCAGCCCTACACGGAGCGGGCTTAACAATGAGCAGTTCTTC.

This clonotype was recorded many times. V gene TRBV21-1 combines with J gene TRBJ2-3; the table assigns TRBD2, which was not confirmed against the DNA. TRBV21-1 is given as a pseudogene. CDR3 length equals 22 residues. The chain's CDR3 is CASSQTSGVIFSSLRVTDTQYF. CDR3 coding DNA: TGTGCCAGCTCCCAGACTAGCGGGGTGATTTTTTCTAGTTTACGGGTCACAGATACGCAGTATTTT.

This chain joins TRBV7-2 and TRBJ2-7; D uncertain. The germline V and J ends were trimmed by 5 bases and 0 bases, with 14 bases remaining between them. The length of the CDR3 is 15 residues. Germline CDR1 SGHTA, CDR2 FQGNSA. The CDR3 region has the DNA TGTGCCAGCAGCGGGATGGAACGGTCCTCCTACGAGCAGTACTTC. Translating it yields CASSGMERSSYEQYF.

In its sample, this clonotype was seen many times. V gene TRBV20-1 combines with J gene TRBJ2-1; TRBD2 matches 7 bases. CDR3 size: 13 residues. V shed 7 bases and J 6 bases; nucleotides not matched to a gene: 9. Germline CDR1 reads DFQATT; CDR2 reads SNEGSKA (reference sequence). CDR3 region: CSVVGGRGNEQFF. DNA of the CDR3: TGCAGTGTAGTTGGCGGGAGAGGCAATGAGCAGTTCTTC.

This chain connects TRBV5-1 to TRBJ2-1, with D hard to call. Germline V gives CDR1 SGHRS, CDR2 YFSETQ. The CDR3 runs to 16 residues. Trimming left V 0 bases short and J 0 bases short, with 10 bases between. CDR3 nucleotides: TGCGCCAGCAGCTTGGTCCCAGTAAGCTCCTACAATGAGCAGTTCTTC. Translating gives CASSLVPVSSYNEQFF.

CDR3 in amino acids: CASSRTSDSSYEQYF. The CDR3 bases are TGTGCCAGCAGTCGGACGTCTGACAGCTCCTACGAGCAGTACTTC. The J gene is TRBJ2-7, the V gene TRBV7-2, with D possibly matching TRBD1 (5 bases). From germline, CDR1 is SGHTA and CDR2 FQGNSA. The CDR3 spans 15 residues. The ends were cut back, 6 bases at V and 0 bases at J, with 15 bases in the middle.

The genes are TRBV7-6 and TRBJ2-1, with D perhaps matching TRBD2 (5 bases). CDR1 SGHVS and CDR2 FNYEAQ come from the germline V gene. CDR3 size: 16 residues. V was clipped by 0 bases and J by 8 bases, with 17 bases between them. In DNA, the CDR3 is TGTGCCAGCAGCTTAGCGCGAGGGAGTGCTGGCTATGAGCAGTTCTTC. Translation: CASSLARGSAGYEQFF.

The rearrangement joins TRBV7-2 to TRBJ2-2; no definite D call. This CDR3 is built from 15 residues. With 2 bases removed from V and 5 bases from J, the gap between germline ends came to 12 bases. Germline V gene data show CDR1 as SGHTA and CDR2 as FQGNSA. Here the CDR3 reads CASSLTAAQTGELFF. The CDR3 bases are TGTGCCAGCAGCTTAACAGCAGCCCAAACCGGGGAGCTGTTTTTT.

At least ten counts were recorded for this clonotype. The chain couples TRBV5-1 to TRBJ2-1; 10 nucleotides align to TRBD2. Germline V gene data show CDR1 as SGHRS and CDR2 as YFSETQ. The CDR3 runs to 15 residues. J was trimmed by 2 bases and V by 4 bases; bases with no gene match: 3. The CDR3 spells CASSSSGGPYNEQFF. As DNA, the CDR3 is TGCGCCAGCAGCAGTAGCGGGGGGCCCTACAATGAGCAGTTCTTC.

The genes are TRBV7-9 and TRBJ2-3; D not certain. The ends were cut back, 3 bases at V and 7 bases at J, with 14 bases in the middle. Germline V gene lookup returns CDR1 SEHNR and CDR2 FQNEAQ (reference sequence). This CDR3 has 14 amino acids. CDR3 sequence (DNA): TGTGCCAGCAGCTTTGGCGTGTCCGAGAATACGCAGTATTTT. Amino acids: CASSFGVSENTQYF.

This sequence joins TRBV28 and TRBJ1-1; 7 bases are shared with TRBD1. Germline loops: CDR1 MDHEN, CDR2 SYDVKM. This CDR3 is 15 amino acids long. The V gene end was trimmed by 3 bases and the J gene end by 6 bases; junction bases not matched to a gene: 10. The chain's CDR3 is CASSFHSGGSAEAFF. The CDR3 DNA follows: TGTGCCAGCAGTTTTCATTCAGGGGGTTCAGCTGAAGCTTTCTTT.

This clonotype showed up just a few times. This chain joins TRBV11-2 and TRBJ2-7; no firm D call. Germline V gene lookup returns CDR1 SGHAT and CDR2 FQNNGV. The V gene lost 4 bases and the J gene lost 2 bases, with 9 bases spanning the gap. The length of the CDR3 is 13 residues. The DNA for the CDR3 is TGTGCCAGCAGCTACGCGCCCACCTACGAGCAGTACTTC. It translates to CASSYAPTYEQYF.

The genes are TRBV9 and TRBJ2-1, with 12 nucleotides matching TRBD2. V gave up 0 bases and J gave up 8 bases; unmatched junction bases: 9. CDR1 and CDR2 from the germline V gene are SGDLS and YYNGEE. CDR3 length equals 17 residues. CDR3 region: CASSVGPSGRADDEQFF. In nucleotides, the CDR3 is TGTGCCAGCAGCGTAGGGCCTAGCGGGAGGGCCGACGATGAGCAGTTCTTC.

This clonotype was found a few times. The chain uses TRBV6-5 and TRBJ2-7; 10 bases fit TRBD1. Losses at the gene ends were 3 bases for V and 9 bases for J; bases not matched to a gene: 8. Per the germline V gene, CDR1 is MNHEY and CDR2 is SVGAGI. The CDR3 sequence is 14 residues long. DNA for the CDR3: TGTGCCAGCAGTTATGGGACAGGGGAGAGGGCGCAGTACTTC. Translation gives CASSYGTGERAQYF.

This clonotype was seen many times. This rearrangement joins TRBV9 to TRBJ1-3; D possibly corresponds to TRBD1 (5 bases). CDR1 and CDR2 from the germline V gene are SGDLS and YYNGEE. Trimming cost V 3 bases and J 0 bases, with 13 bases left between them. The CDR3 extends over 16 amino acids. The CDR3 sequence: CASSAQGPFSGNTIYF. The CDR3 region has the DNA TGTGCCAGCAGCGCCCAGGGACCGTTCTCTGGAAACACCATATATTTT.

This chain links TRBV15 with TRBJ2-3, with D possibly matching TRBD1 (5 bases). CDR1 LNHNV and CDR2 YYDKDF come from the germline V gene (reference sequence). Trimming stripped 5 bases from V and 0 bases from J, with 12 bases between. This CDR3 has 15 amino acids. CDR3 sequence (DNA): TGTGCCACCAGCTCCTGGGGCTCTAGCACAGATACGCAGTATTTT. Translated: CATSSWGSSTDTQYF.

The chain employs TRBV7-6 and TRBJ2-1; 11 nucleotides agree with TRBD2. The CDR3 has 17 residues. V was clipped by 7 bases and J by 0 bases; unmatched bases: 8. Germline lookup yields CDR1 SGHVS and CDR2 FNYEAQ. The CDR3 DNA reads TGTGCCAGCACCCTAGCGGGAGGTCAGAGCTCCTACAATGAGCAGTTCTTC. Encoded protein: CASTLAGGQSSYNEQFF.

This clonotype was counted between two and nine times. The chain has TRBV29-1 and TRBJ2-5, with TRBD1 as a possible D gene (5 bases). In germline, CDR1 is SQVTM, CDR2 ANQGSEA. V was trimmed by 3 bases and J by 2 bases, leaving 10 bases between them. The CDR3 covers 13 residues. This chain's CDR3 is CSVDGAGQETQYF. The DNA for the CDR3 is TGCAGCGTTGATGGGGCAGGGCAAGAGACCCAGTACTTC.

The chain joins TRBV7-2 to TRBJ2-2; TRBD1 aligns across 7 bases. The CDR3 runs to 15 residues. Germline CDR1 is SGHTA and CDR2 is FQGNSA. V lost 5 bases, J lost 3 bases, and 6 bases stayed unmatched. The CDR3 loop reads CASSLNRGHTGELFF. The CDR3 DNA sequence: TGTGCCAGCAGCCTTAACAGGGGCCACACCGGGGAGCTGTTTTTT.

In its sample, this clonotype was seen a few times. A much larger clone is a single base away; this may be a read error. The genes are TRBV15 and TRBJ1-5, with D perhaps TRBD1 (6 bases). This CDR3 spans 15 amino acids. Trimming removed 0 bases at V and 3 bases at J, with 9 bases between. Germline CDR1 LNHNV, CDR2 YYDKDF (reference sequence). The CDR3 region has the DNA TGTGCCACCAGCAGAGATCAGGGGAACAATCAGCCCCAGCATTTT. It translates to CATSRDQGNNQPQHF.

A few counts support this clonotype. The V and J genes are TRBV28 and TRBJ2-1; 10 bases map to TRBD2. Trimming at V came to 3 bases and at J to 5 bases, leaving 7 bases not matched to a gene. The CDR3 is made up of 16 amino acids. Germline-derived CDR1 and CDR2 are MDHEN and SYDVKM. The CDR3 protein is CASSLWASGSNNEQFF. The DNA of the CDR3 is TGTGCCAGCAGTTTGTGGGCTAGCGGGAGTAACAATGAGCAGTTCTTC. Complete variable domain (other parts from reference TRBV28 and TRBJ2-1): DVKVTQSSRYLVKRTGEKVFLECVQDMDHENMFWYRQDPGLGLRLIYFSYDVKMKEKGDIPEGYSVSREKKERFSLILESASTNQTSMYLCASSLWASGSNNEQFFGPGTRLTVL.

The sample holds many counts of this clonotype. The CDR3 DNA follows: TGCAGCGCGCCAGGGGCCGAGGAGACCCAGTACTTC. This codes for CSAPGAEETQYF. The genes are TRBV29-1 and TRBJ2-5; TRBD1 might be the D (6 bases). Germline CDR1 SQVTM, CDR2 ANQGSEA. CDR3 length: 12 amino acids. Deletions cut 7 bases from V and 5 bases from J, with 14 bases between.

Only a few counts were recorded for this clonotype. The V and J genes are TRBV20-1 and TRBJ2-3, with D perhaps matching TRBD1 or TRBD2 (6 bases each). V lost 1 base, J lost 2 bases, and 22 bases lay in between. Germline V gives CDR1 DFQATT, CDR2 SNEGSKA (reference sequence). This CDR3 region has 18 residues. For the CDR3, the DNA is TGCAGTGCTAGAGTGGGGTTGGGGGGACAAGGGCCCACAGATACGCAGTATTTT. It specifies CSARVGLGGQGPTDTQYF.

A few counts support this clonotype. CDR3 region: CASRTPGGANYGYTF. The CDR3 DNA reads as TGTGCCAGCAGAACCCCAGGGGGAGCTAACTATGGCTACACCTTC. This sequence joins TRBV12-3 or TRBV12-4 and TRBJ1-2; 7 nucleotides match TRBD1. The ends lost 6 bases at V and 0 bases at J; junction bases unmatched: 7. The CDR3 contains 15 residues.

This clonotype was recorded a few times. The V gene is TRBV7-2, the J gene TRBJ2-7, with D perhaps being TRBD1 or TRBD2 (5 bases each). The ends were cut back, 0 bases at V and 0 bases at J, with 12 bases in the middle. This CDR3 is 16 amino acids long. CDR1 is SGHTA, CDR2 FQGNSA, per germline. Here the CDR3 DNA reads TGTGCCAGCAGCTTAGCCGGGGCATTTAGCTCCTACGAGCAGTACTTC. It codes for CASSLAGAFSSYEQYF.

The chain recombines TRBV6-2 or TRBV6-3 with TRBJ2-5, with a tentative D call TRBD2 (6 bases). Trimming took 4 bases from V and 3 from J, leaving 12 bases between them. Germline V gene sequence: CDR1 MNHEY, CDR2 SVGEGT. The CDR3 has 14 residues. For the CDR3, the DNA is TGTGCCAGCAGTTCGGTGGGGGGAAAAGAGACCCAGTACTTC. Protein: CASSSVGGKETQYF.

The rearrangement links TRBV29-1 to TRBJ2-1, with 9 positions matching TRBD2. The CDR3 extends over 13 amino acids. Germline V CDR1 and CDR2: SQVTM, ANQGSEA. V lost 1 base to trimming and J lost 15 bases; unmatched junction nucleotides: 10. CDR3 protein: CSVEAPGTSLWFF. CDR3 bases: TGCAGCGTTGAAGCTCCCGGGACTAGCTTATGGTTCTTC.

This chain joins TRBV20-1 and TRBJ2-5; 10 bases are shared with TRBD2. Trimming took 1 base from V and 8 from J; bases not matched to a gene: 10. Per the germline V gene, CDR1 is DFQATT and CDR2 is SNEGSKA (reference sequence). This CDR3 has 15 amino acids. The CDR3, as DNA: TGCAGTGCTAGAGGGGGCCGGCTAGCGGGAGTCACCCAGTACTTC. This encodes CSARGGRLAGVTQYF.

This clonotype was seen many times. CDR3 amino acids: CASSQVVSAGTDTQYF. CDR3 nucleotide sequence: TGCGCCAGCAGCCAAGTGGTTAGCGCGGGGACAGATACGCAGTATTTT. V and J are TRBV4-3 and TRBJ2-3, with D possibly TRBD2 on 6 matching bases. V was clipped by 1 base and J by 3 bases, with 14 bases between them. Germline V gene lookup returns CDR1 LGHNA and CDR2 YSLEER. This CDR3 is 16 amino acids long.

The chain carries TRBV5-1 and TRBJ2-1; D call uncertain. The CDR3 is 17 amino acids. Trimming removed 0 bases from V and 0 bases from J, with 13 bases in between. Germline CDR1 reads SGHRS; CDR2 reads YFSETQ. In DNA form, the CDR3 reads TGCGCCAGCAGCTTGGTATCCGGCCTTAGCTCCTACAATGAGCAGTTCTTC. Protein: CASSLVSGLSSYNEQFF. Drawing the rest from reference TRBV5-1 and TRBJ2-1, the complete variable domain is KAGVTQTPRYLIKTRGQQVTLSCSPISGHRSVSWYQQTPGQGLQFLFEYFSETQRNKGNFPGRFSGRQFSNSRSEMNVSTLELGDSALYLCASSLVSGLSSYNEQFFGPGTRLTVL.